Listed below are T cell receptor beta chains from one sample, sequenced in a study of cytomegalovirus exposure and HLA in healthy donors. Measured with immunoSEQ multiplex PCR; TCRdb has only the in-frame clones, and not every one. The sample holds over 85,000 clones, over 65% seen once. The specimen sequenced was PBMCs. Source of these receptors: a man aged 30 to 45 in good health and CMV-seropositive. Both conserved end residues are part of each CDR3. The order of the fields is clone size, V gene, D gene, J gene, CDR3 protein, CDR3 DNA. D genes are given only for firm matches. The size field is filled for only some rows; it gives once, few, many or a size class.

size: -; V: TRBV28; D: TRBD2; J: TRBJ2-3; CDR3: CASTPTSGGYTDTQYF; DNA: TGTGCCAGCACCCCGACTAGCGGGGGATATACAGATACGCAGTATTTT
size: -; V: TRBV7-2; D: -; J: TRBJ1-3; CDR3: CASSLTDYSGNTIYF; DNA: TGTGCCAGCAGCTTAACCGACTACTCTGGAAACACCATATATTTT
size: once; V: TRBV11-2; D: -; J: TRBJ1-4; CDR3: CASSSNGVGLFF; DNA: TGTGCCAGCAGCTCTAACGGGGTGGGTCTGTTTTTT
size: -; V: TRBV5-6; D: TRBD2; J: TRBJ2-2; CDR3: CASSSRRGGFGELFF; DNA: TGTGCCAGCAGCAGCCGGCGGGGGGGTTTCGGGGAGCTGTTTTTT
size: -; V: TRBV6-1; D: TRBD1; J: TRBJ2-5; CDR3: CASRRDTGVETQYF; DNA: TGTGCCAGCAGAAGGGACACAGGGGTGGAGACCCAGTACTTC
size: -; V: TRBV7-9; D: -; J: TRBJ1-4; CDR3: CASTGSRAYGEKLFF; DNA: TGTGCCAGTACTGGCTCGAGGGCGTACGGTGAAAAACTGTTTTTT
size: -; V: TRBV7-2; D: TRBD2; J: TRBJ2-5; CDR3: CASWAGGFQETQYF; DNA: TGTGCCAGCTGGGCGGGGGGGTTTCAAGAGACCCAGTACTTC
size: once; V: TRBV12-1; D: -; J: TRBJ2-5; CDR3: CASSFPAKRGAQGLQYF; DNA: TGTGCCAGCAGCTTTCCGGCGAAGCGGGGGGCCCAAGGGCTACAGTACTTC
size: -; V: TRBV10-3; D: -; J: TRBJ2-7; CDR3: CAISDPWTANSYEQYF; DNA: TGTGCCATCAGTGACCCGTGGACAGCTAATTCCTACGAGCAGTACTTC
size: -; V: TRBV6-5; D: -; J: TRBJ1-5; CDR3: CASSYSMGGGQPQHF; DNA: TGTGCCAGCAGTTACTCGATGGGGGGAGGTCAGCCCCAGCATTTT
size: -; V: TRBV9; D: TRBD1; J: TRBJ2-1; CDR3: CASSVWTGENEQFF; DNA: TGTGCCAGCAGCGTGTGGACAGGGGAAAATGAGCAGTTCTTC
size: -; V: TRBV29-1; D: TRBD1; J: TRBJ2-7; CDR3: CSVEGTAFTPDEQYF; DNA: TGCAGCGTTGAGGGGACAGCCTTTACTCCTGACGAGCAGTACTTC
size: -; V: TRBV7-9; D: TRBD2; J: TRBJ2-3; CDR3: CASNYQRGGTDTQYF; DNA: TGTGCCAGCAACTACCAGCGGGGGGGCACAGATACGCAGTATTTT
size: -; V: TRBV25-1; D: -; J: TRBJ1-1; CDR3: CASRASTEAFF; DNA: TGTGCCAGCAGGGCCTCTACTGAAGCTTTCTTT
size: few; V: TRBV5-6; D: -; J: TRBJ1-1; CDR3: CASSLRHSNTEAFF; DNA: TGTGCCAGCAGCTTACGACACTCGAACACTGAAGCTTTCTTT
size: -; V: TRBV9; D: TRBD1; J: TRBJ2-5; CDR3: CASSVGDRGLGETQYF; DNA: TGTGCCAGCAGCGTAGGGGACAGGGGGCTAGGAGAGACCCAGTACTTC
size: -; V: TRBV7-2; D: TRBD1; J: TRBJ1-2; CDR3: CASSLSTGIYGYTF; DNA: TGTGCCAGCAGCTTATCGACAGGGATATATGGCTACACCTTC
size: -; V: TRBV6-5; D: -; J: TRBJ2-1; CDR3: CASSSGTNNEQFF; DNA: TGTGCCAGCAGTTCGGGGACAAACAATGAGCAGTTCTTC
size: -; V: TRBV2; D: -; J: TRBJ2-1; CDR3: CASSGGRDIYNEQFF; DNA: TGTGCCAGCAGTGGCGGCCGGGACATCTACAATGAGCAGTTCTTC
size: -; V: TRBV6-1; D: -; J: TRBJ2-5; CDR3: CASSRSQNPQETQYF; DNA: TGTGCCAGCAGTCGTTCACAGAATCCCCAAGAGACCCAGTACTTC
size: few; V: TRBV28; D: TRBD1; J: TRBJ2-7; CDR3: CASRATGAYEQYF; DNA: TGTGCCAGCAGAGCGACAGGGGCCTACGAGCAGTACTTC
size: -; V: TRBV2; D: TRBD1; J: TRBJ1-6; CDR3: CATLSPGQGSNSPLHF; DNA: TGTGCCACCTTATCGCCGGGACAGGGGAGTAATTCACCCCTCCACTTT
size: -; V: TRBV4-1; D: TRBD1; J: TRBJ2-2; CDR3: CASSSGQGALTGELFF; DNA: TGCGCCAGCAGTTCCGGACAGGGGGCACTTACCGGGGAGCTGTTTTTT
size: -; V: TRBV5-1; D: -; J: TRBJ2-7; CDR3: CASSLGTASYEQYF; DNA: TGCGCCAGCAGCTTGGGGACAGCCTCCTACGAGCAGTACTTC
size: -; V: TRBV18; D: TRBD1; J: TRBJ1-2; CDR3: CASSPSRDPQGGGYGYTF; DNA: TGTGCCAGCTCACCCTCAAGAGACCCGCAGGGGGGCGGCTATGGCTACACCTTC
size: -; V: TRBV11-2; D: -; J: TRBJ2-2; CDR3: CASEGETGELFF; DNA: TGTGCCAGCGAGGGGGAAACCGGGGAGCTGTTTTTT
size: -; V: TRBV6-6; D: -; J: TRBJ1-5; CDR3: CASTPGEIQRNQPQHF; DNA: TGTGCCAGCACCCCCGGGGAAATCCAGAGAAATCAGCCCCAGCATTTT
size: -; V: TRBV5-6; D: -; J: TRBJ1-3; CDR3: CASTLGPQGSGNTIYF; DNA: TGTGCCAGCACCCTGGGGCCTCAAGGCTCTGGAAACACCATATATTTT
size: -; V: TRBV7-6; D: -; J: TRBJ2-5; CDR3: CASSSRIEGTQYF; DNA: TGTGCCAGCAGCTCGAGGATAGAGGGGACCCAGTACTTC
size: -; V: TRBV7-7; D: TRBD2; J: TRBJ2-1; CDR3: CASSPQGLLAGGPGQFF; DNA: TGTGCTAGCAGCCCTCAGGGGCTCCTAGCGGGGGGGCCGGGGCAGTTCTTC
size: few; V: TRBV5-4; D: TRBD2; J: TRBJ2-5; CDR3: CASSSSGTETQYF; DNA: TGTGCCAGCAGCTCTAGCGGGACAGAGACCCAGTACTTC
size: -; V: TRBV27; D: TRBD2; J: TRBJ2-2; CDR3: CASRPGLAVTGELFF; DNA: TGTGCCAGCAGACCGGGACTAGCGGTCACCGGGGAGCTGTTTTTT
size: -; V: TRBV6-1; D: TRBD1; J: TRBJ2-3; CDR3: CASSFSGGRGIQYF; DNA: TGTGCCAGCAGTTTTTCAGGGGGTAGAGGAATACAGTATTTT
size: -; V: TRBV15; D: TRBD2; J: TRBJ2-3; CDR3: CATSVSGGSTDTQYF; DNA: TGTGCCACCAGCGTTAGCGGGGGTAGCACAGATACGCAGTATTTT
size: -; V: TRBV7-9; D: TRBD1; J: TRBJ1-1; CDR3: CASSPRQGHTEAFF; DNA: TGTGCCAGCAGTCCCAGACAGGGGCACACTGAAGCTTTCTTT
size: -; V: TRBV18; D: -; J: TRBJ2-7; CDR3: CASSPGQGGEQYF; DNA: TGTGCCAGCTCACCAGGGCAGGGGGGCGAGCAGTACTTC
size: once; V: TRBV10-3; D: -; J: TRBJ1-5; CDR3: CAISESTAQPQHF; DNA: TGTGCCATCAGTGAGTCGACAGCCCAGCCCCAGCATTTT
size: -; V: TRBV5-1; D: TRBD2; J: TRBJ2-3; CDR3: CASGTSGIDTQYF; DNA: TGCGCCTCCGGGACTAGCGGGATAGATACGCAGTATTTT
size: -; V: TRBV14; D: -; J: TRBJ2-7; CDR3: CASSLTEYEQYF; DNA: TGTGCCAGCAGCCTGACTGAGTACGAGCAGTACTTC
size: -; V: TRBV5-8; D: -; J: TRBJ2-7; CDR3: CAISPGTQTTYEQYF; DNA: TGTGCCATCTCTCCAGGAACACAGACAACCTACGAGCAGTACTTC
size: -; V: TRBV7-9; D: -; J: TRBJ2-7; CDR3: CASSTSSYEQYF; DNA: TGTGCCAGCAGCACTAGCTCCTACGAGCAGTACTTC
size: few; V: TRBV13; D: TRBD1; J: TRBJ2-5; CDR3: CASIYTGQQETQYF; DNA: TGTGCCAGCATTTACACGGGACAGCAAGAGACCCAGTACTTC
size: -; V: TRBV5-4; D: -; J: TRBJ2-3; CDR3: CASSATSDTQYF; DNA: TGTGCCAGCAGCGCTACCTCGGATACGCAGTATTTT
size: -; V: TRBV6-5; D: TRBD2; J: TRBJ2-1; CDR3: CASRRTSRNYNEQFF; DNA: TGTGCCAGCAGACGGACTAGTAGGAACTACAATGAGCAGTTCTTC
size: once; V: TRBV4-3; D: -; J: TRBJ2-3; CDR3: CASSQHRAGTRNTDTQYF; DNA: TGCGCCAGCAGCCAACACCGGGCCGGGACAAGAAACACAGATACGCAGTATTTT
size: -; V: TRBV5-8; D: -; J: TRBJ2-7; CDR3: CASSLPVEQYF; DNA: TGTGCCAGCAGCTTGCCGGTCGAGCAGTACTTC